The rows below give T cell receptor beta chains drawn from one sample of a study of cytomegalovirus exposure and HLA in healthy donors. TCRdb keeps only in-frame clones here, not all; method: immunoSEQ multiplex PCR. The data show about 64,000 clones, roughly two thirds seen once. Material: PBMCs. Receptor source: a woman aged 45-59 years in good health and CMV-seronegative. Each CDR3 is given with its conserved first and last residue. D genes are given only for firm matches. The listing skips clone size in some rows; elsewhere it reads once, few, many or a size class.

CDR3	DNA	D	size	V	J
CASSFPGSRGRYEQYF	TGTGCCAGCAGCTTTCCGGGTTCCAGGGGGCGGTACGAGCAGTACTTC	TRBD1	.	TRBV5-4	TRBJ2-7
CASAGTDQETQYF	TGTGCCAGCGCCGGGACAGACCAAGAGACCCAGTACTTC	TRBD1	once	TRBV6-5	TRBJ2-5
CASSYSGLGHQPQHF	TGTGCCAGCAGTTACTCGGGTCTGGGGCACCAGCCCCAGCATTTT	.	.	TRBV6-5	TRBJ1-5
CASSRQKRSSYEQYF	TGTGCCAGCAGCCGCCAAAAGCGGAGCTCCTACGAGCAGTACTTC	.	.	TRBV4-2	TRBJ2-7
CASSSHRGSVSRIYGYTF	TGTGCCAGCAGTTCGCACAGGGGCTCCGTTTCTAGGATCTATGGCTACACCTTC	TRBD1	few	TRBV27	TRBJ1-2
CASARQGGYNEQFF	TGTGCCAGCGCCCGACAGGGAGGCTACAATGAGCAGTTCTTC	.	.	TRBV6-5	TRBJ2-1
CASTQGRGLNTEAFF	TGTGCCAGCACCCAGGGTAGGGGGTTGAACACTGAAGCTTTCTTT	.	.	TRBV9	TRBJ1-1
CASNRGAHEQYF	TGTGCTAGTAACAGGGGCGCCCACGAGCAGTACTTC	TRBD1	.	TRBV12-5	TRBJ2-7
CAWSVDSNEKLFF	TGTGCCTGGAGTGTCGATAGTAATGAAAAACTGTTTTTT	.	.	TRBV30	TRBJ1-4
CASSLGFSGYSNYGYTF	TGTGCCAGCAGCTTGGGGTTTTCGGGATACTCAAACTATGGCTACACCTTC	.	.	TRBV5-6	TRBJ1-2
CASSLMGQGAGGGNQPQHF	TGTGCCAGCAGCTTGATGGGACAGGGGGCGGGTGGGGGCAATCAGCCCCAGCATTTT	TRBD1	few	TRBV5-6	TRBJ1-5
CASSLRQGAEGGYTF	TGCGCCAGCAGCTTAAGACAGGGGGCTGAGGGAGGCTACACCTTC	TRBD1	few	TRBV5-1	TRBJ1-2